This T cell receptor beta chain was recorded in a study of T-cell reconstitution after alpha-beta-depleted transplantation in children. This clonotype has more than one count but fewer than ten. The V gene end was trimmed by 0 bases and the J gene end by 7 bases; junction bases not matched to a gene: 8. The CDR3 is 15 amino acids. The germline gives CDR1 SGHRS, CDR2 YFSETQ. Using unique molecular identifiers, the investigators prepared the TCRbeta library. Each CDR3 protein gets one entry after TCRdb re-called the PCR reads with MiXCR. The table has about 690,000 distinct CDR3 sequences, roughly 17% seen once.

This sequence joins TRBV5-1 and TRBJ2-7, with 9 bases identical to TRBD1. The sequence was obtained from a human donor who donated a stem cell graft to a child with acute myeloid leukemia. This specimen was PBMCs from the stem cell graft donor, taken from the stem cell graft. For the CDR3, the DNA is TGCGCCAGCAGCTTGGCCGGGACAGGGTCCTGGGAGCAGTACTTC. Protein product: CASSLAGTGSWEQYF.